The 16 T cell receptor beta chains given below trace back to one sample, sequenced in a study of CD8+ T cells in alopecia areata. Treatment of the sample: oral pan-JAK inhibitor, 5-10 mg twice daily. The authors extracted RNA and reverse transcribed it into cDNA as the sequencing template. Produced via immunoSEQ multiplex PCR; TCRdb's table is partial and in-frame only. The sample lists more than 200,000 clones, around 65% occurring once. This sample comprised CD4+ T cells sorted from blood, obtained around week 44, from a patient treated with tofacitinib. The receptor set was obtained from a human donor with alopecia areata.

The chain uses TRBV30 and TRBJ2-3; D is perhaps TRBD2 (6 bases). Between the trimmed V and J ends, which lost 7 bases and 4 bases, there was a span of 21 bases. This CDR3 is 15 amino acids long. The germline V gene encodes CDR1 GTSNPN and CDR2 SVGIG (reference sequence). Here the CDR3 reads CASTKGRGSADTQYF. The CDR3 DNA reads TGTGCCTCTACGAAAGGGCGGGGATCGGCAGATACGCAGTATTTT.

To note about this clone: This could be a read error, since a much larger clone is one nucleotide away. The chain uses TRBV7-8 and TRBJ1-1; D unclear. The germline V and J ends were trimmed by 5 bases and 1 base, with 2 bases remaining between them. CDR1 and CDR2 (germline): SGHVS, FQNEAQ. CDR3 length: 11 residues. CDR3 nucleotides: TGTGCCAGCAGCCGGAACACTGAAGCTTTCTTT. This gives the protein CASSRNTEAFF.

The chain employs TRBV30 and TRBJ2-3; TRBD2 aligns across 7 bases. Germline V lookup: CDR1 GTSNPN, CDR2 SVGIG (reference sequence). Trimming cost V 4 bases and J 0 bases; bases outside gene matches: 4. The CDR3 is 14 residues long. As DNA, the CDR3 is TGTGCCTGGATTCCGGGGGGTAGCACAGATACGCAGTATTTT. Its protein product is CAWIPGGSTDTQYF.

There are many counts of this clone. Here the CDR3 reads CASSYGQGLQETQYF. DNA for the CDR3: TGTGCCAGCAGTTACGGCCAGGGACTTCAAGAGACCCAGTACTTC. V gene TRBV6-6 combines with J gene TRBJ2-5, with D possibly TRBD2 on 6 matching bases. The V end lost 2 bases, the J end lost 2 bases, and 12 bases lay between the germline ends. Looked up from germline, CDR1 is MNHNY and CDR2 is SVGAGI (reference sequence). The CDR3 extends over 15 amino acids.

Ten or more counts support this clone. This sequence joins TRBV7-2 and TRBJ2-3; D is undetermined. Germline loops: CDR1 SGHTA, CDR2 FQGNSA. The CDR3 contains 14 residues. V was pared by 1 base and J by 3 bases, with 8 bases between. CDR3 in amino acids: CASSLVSRTDTQYF. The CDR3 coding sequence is TGTGCCAGCAGCTTAGTTTCCAGGACAGATACGCAGTATTTT. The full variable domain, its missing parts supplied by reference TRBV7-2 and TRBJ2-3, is GAGVSQSPSNKVTEKGKDVELRCDPISGHTALYWYRQSLGQGLEFLIYFQGNSAPDKSGLPSDRFSAERTGGSVSTLTIQRTQQEDSAVYLCASSLVSRTDTQYFGPGTRLTVL.

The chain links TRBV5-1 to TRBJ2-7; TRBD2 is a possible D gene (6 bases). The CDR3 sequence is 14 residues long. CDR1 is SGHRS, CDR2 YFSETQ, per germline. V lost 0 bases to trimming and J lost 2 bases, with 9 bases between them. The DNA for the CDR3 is TGCGCCAGCAGCTTGGCGGGGGTTACCTACGAGCAGTACTTC. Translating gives CASSLAGVTYEQYF.

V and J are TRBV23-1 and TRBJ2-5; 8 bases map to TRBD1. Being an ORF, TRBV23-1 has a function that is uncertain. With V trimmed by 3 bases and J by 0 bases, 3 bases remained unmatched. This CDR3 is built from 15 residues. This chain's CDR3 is CASSQRDRYQETQYF. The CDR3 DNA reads TGCGCCAGCAGTCAGCGGGACAGGTACCAAGAGACCCAGTACTTC.

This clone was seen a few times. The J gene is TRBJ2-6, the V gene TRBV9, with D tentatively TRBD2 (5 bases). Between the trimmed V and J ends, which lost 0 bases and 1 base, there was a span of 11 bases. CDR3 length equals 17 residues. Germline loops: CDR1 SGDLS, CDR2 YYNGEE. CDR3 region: CASSVDPGRSGANVLTF. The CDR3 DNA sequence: TGTGCCAGCAGCGTAGATCCGGGGAGATCTGGGGCCAACGTCCTGACTTTC. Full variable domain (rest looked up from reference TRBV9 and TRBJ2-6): DSGVTQTPKHLITATGQRVTLRCSPRSGDLSVYWYQQSLDQGLQFLIQYYNGEERAKGNILERFSAQQFPDLHSELNLSSLELGDSALYFCASSVDPGRSGANVLTFGAGSRLTVL.

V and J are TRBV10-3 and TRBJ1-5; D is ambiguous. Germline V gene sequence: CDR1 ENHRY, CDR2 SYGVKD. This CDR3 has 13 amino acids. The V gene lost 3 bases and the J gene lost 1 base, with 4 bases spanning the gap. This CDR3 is CAISESSNQPQHF. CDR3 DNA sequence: TGTGCCATCAGTGAAAGCAGCAATCAGCCCCAGCATTTT.

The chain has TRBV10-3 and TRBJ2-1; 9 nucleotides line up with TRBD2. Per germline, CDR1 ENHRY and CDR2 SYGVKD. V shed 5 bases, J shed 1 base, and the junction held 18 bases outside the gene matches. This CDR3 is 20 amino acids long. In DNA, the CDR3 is TGTGCCATCAGTCCCTCAGCTGGGCGGGGGGGCCCGGGTTCCTACAATGAGCAGTTCTTC. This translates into CAISPSAGRGGPGSYNEQFF.

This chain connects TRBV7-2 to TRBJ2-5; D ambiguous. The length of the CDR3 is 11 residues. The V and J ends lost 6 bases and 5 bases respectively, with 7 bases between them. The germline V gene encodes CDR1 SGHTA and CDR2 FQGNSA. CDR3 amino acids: CASRVGETQYF. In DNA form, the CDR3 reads TGTGCCAGCAGAGTGGGGGAGACCCAGTACTTC.

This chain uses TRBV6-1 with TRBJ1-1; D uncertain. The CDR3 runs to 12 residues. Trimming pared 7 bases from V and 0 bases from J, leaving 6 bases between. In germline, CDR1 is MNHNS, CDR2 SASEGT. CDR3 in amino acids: CASTVMNTEAFF. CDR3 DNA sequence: TGTGCCAGCACTGTTATGAACACTGAAGCTTTCTTT.

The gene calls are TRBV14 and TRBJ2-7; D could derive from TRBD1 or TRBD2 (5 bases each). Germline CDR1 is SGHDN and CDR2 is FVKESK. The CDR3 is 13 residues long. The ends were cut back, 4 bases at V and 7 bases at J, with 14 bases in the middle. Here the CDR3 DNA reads TGTGCCAGCAGCCCGGGACCGGCAATGGAGCAGTACTTC. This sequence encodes CASSPGPAMEQYF.

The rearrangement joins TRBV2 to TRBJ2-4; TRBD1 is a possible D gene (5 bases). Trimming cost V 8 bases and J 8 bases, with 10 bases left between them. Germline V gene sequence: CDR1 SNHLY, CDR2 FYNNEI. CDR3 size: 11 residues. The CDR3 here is CASGQSHIQYF. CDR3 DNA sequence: TGTGCCAGCGGACAATCGCACATTCAGTACTTC.

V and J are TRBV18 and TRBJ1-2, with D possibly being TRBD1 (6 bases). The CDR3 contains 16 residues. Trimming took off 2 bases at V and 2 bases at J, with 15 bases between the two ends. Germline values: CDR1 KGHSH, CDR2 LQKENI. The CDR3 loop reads CASSPDTGQLNYGYTF. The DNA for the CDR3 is TGTGCCAGCTCACCAGACACGGGACAACTGAACTATGGCTACACCTTC.

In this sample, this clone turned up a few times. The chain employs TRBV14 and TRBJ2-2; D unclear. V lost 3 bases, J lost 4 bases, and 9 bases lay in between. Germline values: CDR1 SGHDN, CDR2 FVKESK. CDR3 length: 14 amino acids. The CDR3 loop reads CASSQGIPTGELFF. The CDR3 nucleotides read TGTGCCAGCAGCCAGGGAATCCCCACCGGGGAGCTGTTTTTT.